This TCR beta chain was sequenced for a study of CD8 T cells in Susac syndrome (dated by TCRdb to about 2019). A note on the overall study: The study used repertoire sequencing to test whether antigen drove CD8+ T cell activation and differentiation in Susac syndrome. Study-wide conclusions, independent of this receptor: The TCR sequencing and HLA analysis was acknowledged to have included a relatively small number of individuals.

RNA was extracted with the RNeasy kit and about 0.5 to 1 ug was reverse transcribed using random hexamers. The immunoSEQ multiplex PCR assay, covering 54 Vbeta and 13 Jbeta segments, was used to amplify TCR beta CDR3 regions. Bias from PCR amplification was corrected by using a synthetic template baseline for primer optimization and for computational correction. Per the source publication's procedure: Only productive sequences were kept, with reads annotated to V, D and J genes according to IMGT and analyzed in immunoSEQ Analyzer. Clonality was computed as one minus Shannon entropy normalized by log2 of the number of productive unique sequences. Public and private clones were assessed among the 100 most prevalent clones of each patient and control. Clones were defined as Susac-specific if absent from the healthy and MS cohorts, from roughly 1,100 published viral clones and from other ImmuneACCESS disease sequences. TCRdb reprocessing: public reads trimmed at Q25 with fastp, clones called with MiXCR, in-frame beta chains kept. Here each entry gathers all rows of one CDR3 protein and keeps the most common genes and DNA. For this entry, the V and J calls and clone size follow TCRdb and not the study's own pipeline. The sample records 300,000 or so distinct CDR3 sequences, about 90% of which are singletons. In total, the top ten clones hold approximately 0.065% of the sample.

Peripheral blood CD8+ and CD4+ T cells from healthy donors, Susac syndrome patients and multiple sclerosis patients were profiled using high-throughput TCR beta sequencing. The multiple sclerosis controls were treatment-naive patients whose relapsing-remitting disease, either stable or active, fulfilled the revised McDonald criteria. Bulk CD8+ and CD4+ T cells were purified by magnetic negative isolation, while CD8+ TEMRA cells were enriched using FACS. Blood was drawn into EDTA tubes, processed within 24 hours, and PBMCs were isolated by density gradient centrifugation. PBMCs intended for TCR sequencing were cryopreserved in liquid nitrogen and were subsequently thawed in a 37 degrees C water bath. A purity of at least 90% was achieved for sorted or isolated CD4+, CD8+ and CD8+ TEMRA cells. CDR1 and CDR2, per the germline V gene, are KGHSH and LQKENI. Trimmed from V: 6 bases; trimmed from J: 2 bases; junction bases lacking a gene match: 5. Inclusive of the bounding cysteine and phenylalanine, the CDR3 is 14 residues long. Only the CDR3 portion is preserved as DNA: 42 bases, with reading frame beginning at the first base.

Points on this clonotype: Its antigen is unknown. No qualities accompany the bases; no much larger clone lies one base away.

The chain joins TRBV18 to TRBJ1-1; 8 of the junction bases match TRBD1. Sequenced input: CD4+ T cells from PBMCs. This clonotype was obtained from a human donor with multiple sclerosis. The DNA reads TGTGCCAGCTCCCAACAGGGGGGTAACACTGAAGCTTTCTTT. Protein translation: CASSQQGGNTEAFF.